This T cell receptor beta chain was identified in a study of blood T cells in healthy people across ages (dated by TCRdb to 2013 to 2016). With respect to the entire study: In model experiments, template switching captured roughly one uniquely barcoded TCR beta cDNA molecule for every two T cells. Donors were grouped into four age groups: young (average approximately 16 years), middle-aged (about 40), aged (approximately 58) and long-lived (just over 80). The study analyzed two additional independent replicas of 1 million unique cDNA reads from the same blood draw for two donors, one aged 18 to 29 and one aged 80 or older. Age-related changes in TCR beta repertoire diversity were measured in the study by deep sequencing normalized with unique cDNA molecular identifiers.

From a lookup of the germline V gene, CDR1 and CDR2 are MDHEN and SYDVKM. The CDR3, cysteine through phenylalanine, is 14 amino acids long. CDR3 DNA only is kept here, 42 bases in frame from base 1. The protocol used for the library was 5' RACE. Sequencing was carried out with an Illumina HiSeq 2500. A second PCR of roughly 7 to 11 cycles was performed with a sample-barcoded 5' primer and a J-beta primer mix. Each TCR beta cDNA molecule received a unique molecular identifier from a template-switch 5' adaptor carrying 12 random nucleotides. Each sample yielded at least 2.5 million CDR3-containing paired-end reads. The Mint cDNA synthesis kit, primed by a TRBC-specific oligonucleotide, was used to synthesize first-strand cDNA from all RNA. Following uracil-DNA glycosylase treatment, a first 18-cycle PCR with universal primers M1SS and BC2_uni_R was performed on all cDNA. Per the authors' processing: Normalization of each sample was performed by random selection of 1 million high-quality reads, each carrying a distinct molecular identifier. Instead of being binned into consensus sequences, reads that shared molecular identifiers were thrown out. MiTCR, run with a Q25 quality threshold and the strictest error-elimination algorithm, handled CDR3 identification, clonotype clustering and error correction. A nonparametric unseen species model using Euler transformation provided a lower-bound estimate of total TCR beta diversity. TCRdb itself trimmed the public reads at Q25 with fastp, ran MiXCR and retained productive beta chains. Rows with one shared CDR3 protein collapse into an entry with the most common genes and DNA. The V and J calls were determined by TCRdb, not by the authors. For this sample there are fewer than 600,000 distinct CDR3 sequences; roughly a quarter appear just once. The top ten constitute over 3.5% of the sample.

The roughly 42 donors, aged roughly 6 to 95 years, were systemically healthy Caucasian individuals from Russia. Each donor gave about 10 milliliters of peripheral blood, drawn into EDTA-treated Vacutainer tubes. Ficoll-Paque density-gradient centrifugation was used to isolate PBMCs, with at least 6 million per sample. Total RNA, at least 6 micrograms per sample, was extracted from PBMCs with Trizol reagent. Naive CD45RAhigh/CD27high T cell percentages were measured by flow cytometry on a PBMC aliquot from every donor. Study-wide conclusions, independent of this receptor: Estimates of total diversity based on one million sequenced T cells were regarded as lower bounds and as underestimates. Compared with the aged group, the long-lived group had more naive CD4+ T cells, fewer expanded clones and increased TCR diversity, a pattern suggesting age selection. Because profiling used bulk unsorted PBMCs, naive and antigen-experienced compartments could not be compared conclusively. There was a strong correlation between observed TCR beta diversity and the percentage of naive T cells measured by flow cytometry. Because donor CMV infection status was unknown, age-related changes in expanded clonotypes were potentially confounded. As age increased, observed TCR beta diversity per million T cells dropped in a roughly linear way, and a significant reduction was already evident by age 40.

With regard to this clonotype: Its antigen remains unidentified. Base qualities were left out, and no much larger clone turns up one base away.

The same sample was also used in a study of T cells of mothers and their children. Reported in the second study: Nine systemically healthy Caucasian individuals, comprising three mothers and their six children, were included as donors. cDNA synthesis used all of the extracted RNA, with around 1.4 ug of RNA in each 15 ul reaction. Sample barcodes and 2-4 random nucleotides were added via the M1S primer in the second PCR. More than 9 million TCR beta CDR3 reads were obtained from each mother, and 2.5 million to 3 million reads were obtained from each child. TCR recombination output is similarly shaped by thymic selection in related and unrelated pairs, with a minor effect exerted by inherited differences. Related mother-child pairs always showed normalized repertoire overlap that was slightly higher than in unrelated mother-child pairs, though the difference was never significant. No persistent microchimeric T cell clones were detected, at a sensitivity of about 100 clones per million clonotypes. In the study, deep NGS was used to compare the TCR beta repertoires of mothers and children, and features distinguishing related mother-child pairs from unrelated individuals were sought. On average, the children were around 11 +/- 4 years old, while the mothers were about 37 +/- 4 years old. After adapter ligation with NEBNext reagents, the libraries were sequenced on Illumina HiSeq 2000 with 100+100 nt paired-end reads. To avoid cross-contamination, the mother libraries and the child libraries were prepared a month apart and sequenced in separate runs. Between roughly 450,000 and 2,200,000 distinct TCR beta clonotypes were identified per donor. Naive TCR beta clonotypes were estimated from low-frequency clonotypes matched to each donor's FACS-determined naive share, without sorting.

The chain links TRBV28 with TRBJ2-5; the D gene is perhaps TRBD2, from 6 matching bases. The J call may be in error: the DNA end matches TRBJ2-1 better. Sequencing was carried out using blood. The clonotype was recovered from a boy under 10 years old in good health. The CDR3 region reads CASTARGIGDEQFF. The sequenced DNA: TGTGCCAGCACCGCACGGGGGATAGGTGATGAGCAGTTCTTC.